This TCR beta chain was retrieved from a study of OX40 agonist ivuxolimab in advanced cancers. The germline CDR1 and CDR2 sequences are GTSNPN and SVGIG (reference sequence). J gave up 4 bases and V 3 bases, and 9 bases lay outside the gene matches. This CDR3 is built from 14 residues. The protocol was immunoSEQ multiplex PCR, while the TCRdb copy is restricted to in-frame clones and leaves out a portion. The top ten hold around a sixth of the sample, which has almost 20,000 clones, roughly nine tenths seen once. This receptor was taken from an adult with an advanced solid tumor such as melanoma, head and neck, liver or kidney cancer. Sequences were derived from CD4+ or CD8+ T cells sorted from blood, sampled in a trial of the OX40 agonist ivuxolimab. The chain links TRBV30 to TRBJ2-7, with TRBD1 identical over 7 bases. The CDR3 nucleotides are TGTGCCTGGAGGCAGACAGGGTCCAGGTACGAGCAGTACTTC. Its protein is CAWRQTGSRYEQYF.